These 28 T cell receptor beta chains came from one sample sequenced in a study of cytomegalovirus exposure and HLA in healthy donors. PCR primers comprised 60 Vbeta and 13 Jbeta primers. The table came from immunoSEQ multiplex PCR; TCRdb's copy has only in-frame clones and leaves some out. The repertoire holds about 94,000 clones, with roughly 77% as singletons. Material for sequencing was PBMCs. Every receptor here comes from a human donor in good health.

This clone has only a few counts. This chain joins TRBV7-3 and TRBJ2-3, with a possible D match to TRBD2 (6 bases). V was shortened by 0 bases and J by 3 bases, with 10 bases between the two germline ends. CDR1 is SGHTA, CDR2 FQGTGA, per germline. This CDR3 comprises 15 residues. CDR3 protein: CASSLTRGATDTQYF. CDR3 DNA sequence: TGTGCCAGCAGCTTAACGCGGGGAGCTACAGATACGCAGTATTTT.

The chain links TRBV29-1 to TRBJ2-1, with TRBD2 matching 7 bases. CDR1 and CDR2 from the germline V gene are SQVTM and ANQGSEA. The CDR3 length is 13 residues. V was clipped by 7 bases and J by 8 bases; unmatched bases: 11. CDR3 sequence (DNA): TGCAGCGCAACGGGAGGTTTCCGGGATGAGCAGTTCTTC. Amino acid sequence: CSATGGFRDEQFF.

This chain links TRBV29-1 with TRBJ2-3, with a weak D call TRBD2 (5 bases). This CDR3 has 18 residues. V was shortened by 0 bases and J by 7 bases, with 26 bases between the two germline ends. Looked up from germline, CDR1 is SQVTM and CDR2 is ANQGSEA. The CDR3 sequence is CSVEDPSIERTPQNTQYF. The CDR3 coding sequence is TGCAGCGTTGAAGACCCGTCTATAGAGCGGACCCCACAGAATACGCAGTATTTT.

The table lists this clone with a count of one. The chain combines TRBV7-6 with TRBJ2-7, with 8 bases fitting TRBD2. Looked up from germline, CDR1 is SGHVS and CDR2 is FNYEAQ. The ends lost 9 bases at V and 6 bases at J; junction bases unmatched: 7. The CDR3 loop spans 12 amino acids. CDR3 coding DNA: TGTGCCAGGGGACTAGGGGTTGGCGAGCAGTACTTC. Its translation is CARGLGVGEQYF. The variable domain in full, with the rest retrieved from reference TRBV7-6 and TRBJ2-7, is GAGVSQSPRYKVTKRGQDVALRCDPISGHVSLYWYRQALGQGPEFLTYFNYEAQQDKSGLPNDRFSAERPEGSISTLTIQRTEQRDSAMYRCARGLGVGEQYFGPGTRLTVT.

The J gene is TRBJ2-7, the V gene TRBV10-3; 7 positions match TRBD1. The junction had 7 bases not matched to a gene; V was cut back by 6 bases and J by 5 bases. The CDR3 runs 13 residues. Germline lookup yields CDR1 ENHRY and CDR2 SYGVKD. DNA for the CDR3: TGTGCCATCAGCAACAGGGGAACAGACGAGCAGTACTTC. Protein sequence: CAISNRGTDEQYF.

This clone has more than one count but fewer than ten. This chain joins TRBV19 and TRBJ2-7; 10 bases map to TRBD2. CDR1 is LNHDA and CDR2 is SQIVND in the germline V gene (reference sequence). The CDR3 is 15 residues long. The trim removed 4 bases at V and 1 base at J, leaving 4 bases unmatched. In DNA form, the CDR3 reads TGTGCCAGTAGTAGCCTAGCGGGGGTATCCTACGAGCAGTACTTC. It is translated as CASSSLAGVSYEQYF. Full variable domain (rest looked up from reference TRBV19 and TRBJ2-7): DGGITQSPKYLFRKEGQNVTLSCEQNLNHDAMYWYRQDPGQGLRLIYYSQIVNDFQKGDIAEGYSVSREKKESFPLTVTSAQKNPTAFYLCASSSLAGVSYEQYFGPGTRLTVT.

V is TRBV11-2 and J is TRBJ2-7, with a possible D match to TRBD1 (7 bases). The CDR3 consists of 15 residues. Germline V gene sequence: CDR1 SGHAT, CDR2 FQNNGV. Trimming removed 3 bases at V and 5 bases at J, with 17 bases between. CDR3 nucleotides: TGTGCCAGCAGCTTTAGGAGGGGGCGAATCAACGAGCAGTACTTC. It is translated as CASSFRRGRINEQYF.

This chain uses TRBV4-3 with TRBJ1-2; D unresolved. The CDR3 is 15 residues long. Germline V gene lookup returns CDR1 LGHNA and CDR2 YSLEER. Deletions cut 0 bases from V and 5 bases from J, with 13 bases between. The CDR3 DNA is TGCGCCAGCAGCCAAGATCTGGGCAACGGATATGGCTACACCTTC. Residues: CASSQDLGNGYGYTF.

This chain connects TRBV2 to TRBJ1-1, with D possibly matching TRBD1 (5 bases). V was shortened by 2 bases and J by 0 bases, with 7 bases between the two germline ends. The V gene's germline CDR1 is SNHLY and CDR2 FYNNEI. This CDR3 spans 14 amino acids. CDR3 coding DNA: TGTGCCAGCAGTGAACAGGGATTGAACACTGAAGCTTTCTTT. Translation gives CASSEQGLNTEAFF. Filled out from reference TRBV2 and TRBJ1-1, the complete variable domain reads EPEVTQTPSHQVTQMGQEVILRCVPISNHLYFYWYRQILGQKVEFLVSFYNNEISEKSEIFDDQFSVERPDGSNFTLKIRSTKLEDSAMYFCASSEQGLNTEAFFGQGTRLTVV.

V gene TRBV4-2 combines with J gene TRBJ2-2; 7 bases match TRBD1. Trimming took 4 bases from V and 6 from J; bases not matched to a gene: 2. The CDR3 sequence is 13 residues long. Germline-derived CDR1 and CDR2 are LGHNA and YNFKEQ. The CDR3 region has the DNA TGTGCCAGCAGCCGAGGGGGCCCCGGGGAGCTGTTTTTT. Translation gives CASSRGGPGELFF.

DNA of the CDR3: TGTGCCAGCAGCTTAGAGGAGGTAACCGGGGAGCTGTTTTTT. This translates into CASSLEEVTGELFF. The gene calls are TRBV7-6 and TRBJ2-2; D perhaps matches TRBD2 (5 bases). Trimming removed 1 base at V and 5 bases at J, with 8 bases between. Germline lookup yields CDR1 SGHVS and CDR2 FNYEAQ. This CDR3 spans 14 amino acids.

V gene TRBV5-6 combines with J gene TRBJ2-7, with 7 bases identical to TRBD2. V lost 9 bases, J lost 2 bases, and 11 bases stayed unmatched. Germline CDR1 SGHDT, CDR2 YYEEEE. This CDR3 contains 14 residues. CDR3 amino acids: CANRRSGTTYEQYF. DNA of the CDR3: TGTGCCAACAGGAGGTCAGGGACTACCTACGAGCAGTACTTC.

V usage is TRBV5-6 and J usage is TRBJ2-7; 9 bases map to TRBD2. Looked up from germline, CDR1 is SGHDT and CDR2 is YYEEEE. Unmatched junction bases numbered 11, after V lost 4 bases and J lost 3 bases. CDR3 size: 16 residues. The CDR3 sequence is CASSPARLAELYEQYF. DNA for the CDR3: TGTGCCAGCAGCCCCGCGAGACTAGCGGAACTCTACGAGCAGTACTTC.

This clone was counted between two and nine times. The rearrangement uses TRBV4-3 and TRBJ2-7; 10 bases map to TRBD1. This CDR3 comprises 16 residues. Germline CDR1 reads LGHNA; CDR2 reads YSLEER. V trimming: 0 bases; J trimming: 6 bases; junction bases outside the gene matches: 8. In nucleotides, the CDR3 is TGCGCCAGCAGCCAAGATCCGGGACAGGGGAGGGGCGAGCAGTACTTC. This translates into CASSQDPGQGRGEQYF.

In its sample, this clone was seen a few times. The rearrangement joins TRBV11-2 to TRBJ1-3; D gene ambiguous. The CDR3 covers 16 residues. Germline V CDR1 and CDR2: SGHAT, FQNNGV. V was clipped by 3 bases and J by 3 bases, with 15 bases between them. CDR3 loop: CASSFYTGESGNTIYF. The CDR3 nucleotides read TGTGCCAGCAGCTTTTATACGGGAGAAAGTGGAAACACCATATATTTT.

This sequence joins TRBV5-1 and TRBJ2-1; tentatively, D is TRBD2 (5 bases). The length of the CDR3 is 16 residues. With 0 bases removed from V and 0 bases from J, the gap between germline ends came to 10 bases. Germline lookup yields CDR1 SGHRS and CDR2 YFSETQ. CDR3 DNA: TGCGCCAGCAGCTTGGCTGGGGAGAGCTCCTACAATGAGCAGTTCTTC. This encodes CASSLAGESSYNEQFF.

This clone was seen a few times. At one boundary the junction diverges from the germline segment, which might be a read error. This chain connects TRBV7-6 to TRBJ1-1, with D unclear. CDR3 length: 13 amino acids. The germline V gene encodes CDR1 SGHVS and CDR2 FNYEAQ. The DNA for the CDR3 is TGTGCCAGCAGCTCTCTCCAGGATGTCGGGAAACTCTTT. As protein: CASSSLQDVGKLF.

The chain joins TRBV6-5 to TRBJ1-1, with D possibly being TRBD1 (6 bases). CDR3 length: 15 amino acids. Germline V lookup: CDR1 MNHEY, CDR2 SVGAGI. V was pared by 6 bases and J by 3 bases, with 17 bases between. CDR3 bases: TGTGCCAGCAGACCGAGCACAGGGACACACACTGAAGCTTTCTTT. It encodes CASRPSTGTHTEAFF.

V is TRBV2 and J is TRBJ2-1; the D gene is possibly TRBD1 (6 bases). V lost 11 bases and J lost 4, with 9 bases in between. The CDR3 sequence is 11 residues long. Germline V lookup: CDR1 SNHLY, CDR2 FYNNEI. The CDR3 DNA follows: TGTGCCGGTACAGGGTACAATGAGCAGTTCTTC. The encoded protein is CAGTGYNEQFF.

The V and J genes are TRBV2 and TRBJ1-2; the D is unclear. The V end lost 1 base, the J end lost 4 bases, and 13 bases lay between the germline ends. CDR1 is SNHLY and CDR2 is FYNNEI in the germline V gene. This CDR3 comprises 15 residues. The CDR3 DNA is TGTGCCAGCAGTGAAGGGGCCGCAAATGTCTATGGCTACACCTTC. Encoded protein: CASSEGAANVYGYTF.

This clone showed up just once. This chain uses TRBV4-2 with TRBJ2-6; TRBD2 might be the D (7 bases). Per germline, CDR1 LGHNA and CDR2 YNFKEQ. V lost 8 bases to trimming and J lost 4 bases, with 12 bases between them. This CDR3 is 14 amino acids long. The CDR3 region is CASGGGLGANVLTF. The CDR3 DNA is TGTGCCAGCGGGGGGGGGCTGGGGGCCAACGTCCTGACTTTC.

The V call is TRBV5-5, the J call TRBJ1-5; 8 bases fit TRBD1. The CDR3 totals 15 residues. CDR1 and CDR2 from the germline V gene are SGHKS and YYEKEE (reference sequence). V dropped 0 bases and J dropped 2; count of bases not matched to a gene: 1. CDR3 amino acids: CASSLATGGNQPQHF. The DNA of the CDR3 is TGTGCCAGCAGCTTGGCGACAGGGGGCAATCAGCCCCAGCATTTT.

In this sample, this clone turned up a few times. This chain uses TRBV2 with TRBJ2-7; D perhaps matches TRBD1 (5 bases). Trimming took off 5 bases at V and 5 bases at J, with 16 bases between the two ends. The germline V gene has CDR1 SNHLY and CDR2 FYNNEI. The CDR3 is made up of 14 amino acids. Here the CDR3 reads CASSFREGLDEQYF. DNA for the CDR3: TGTGCCAGCAGTTTCAGGGAAGGATTGGACGAGCAGTACTTC. The whole variable domain, remainder taken from reference TRBV2 and TRBJ2-7, is EPEVTQTPSHQVTQMGQEVILRCVPISNHLYFYWYRQILGQKVEFLVSFYNNEISEKSEIFDDQFSVERPDGSNFTLKIRSTKLEDSAMYFCASSFREGLDEQYFGPGTRLTVT.

The chain has TRBV4-2 and TRBJ2-5, with D possibly matching TRBD2 (6 bases). CDR1 LGHNA and CDR2 YNFKEQ come from the germline V gene. Deletions cut 3 bases from V and 3 bases from J, with 14 bases between. The CDR3 has 15 residues. The DNA of the CDR3 is TGTGCCAGCAGCCAGGGACCGTCGGGGGAAGAGACCCAGTACTTC. Its translation: CASSQGPSGEETQYF.

This clone was recorded once. This sequence joins TRBV9 and TRBJ2-7; 7 positions match TRBD2. Trimming at V came to 2 bases and at J to 4 bases, leaving 6 bases not matched to a gene. Germline V CDR1 and CDR2: SGDLS, YYNGEE. This CDR3 comprises 14 residues. The CDR3 sequence is CASSVGGTKYEQYF. Written as DNA, the CDR3 is TGTGCCAGCAGCGTTGGCGGGACTAAATACGAGCAGTACTTC. Full variable domain (remainder filled in from reference TRBV9 and TRBJ2-7): DSGVTQTPKHLITATGQRVTLRCSPRSGDLSVYWYQQSLDQGLQFLIQYYNGEERAKGNILERFSAQQFPDLHSELNLSSLELGDSALYFCASSVGGTKYEQYFGPGTRLTVT.

The rearrangement joins TRBV19 to TRBJ2-3; tentatively, D is TRBD2 (6 bases). From germline, CDR1 is LNHDA and CDR2 SQIVND (reference sequence). The CDR3 is made up of 16 amino acids. The V and J ends lost 8 bases and 0 bases respectively, with 18 bases between them. The chain's CDR3 is CASARGYAGSTDTQYF. The CDR3 nucleotides read TGTGCCAGTGCCCGGGGGTACGCGGGGAGCACAGATACGCAGTATTTT.

V is TRBV4-1 and J is TRBJ2-3; tentative D call: TRBD2 (6 bases). The V end was cut by 4 bases, the J end by 8 bases, with 16 bases between. CDR3 size: 14 residues. CDR1 and CDR2 (germline): MGHRA, YSYEKL. The CDR3 spells CASSLLLAGSTQYF. The CDR3 DNA reads as TGCGCCAGCAGCCTCCTCCTGGCGGGGAGTACGCAGTATTTT.

This chain connects TRBV7-2 to TRBJ2-2; unclear D gene. V was trimmed by 3 bases and J by 4 bases, leaving 12 bases between them. The CDR3 extends over 15 amino acids. Looked up from germline, CDR1 is SGHTA and CDR2 is FQGNSA. CDR3 DNA: TGTGCCAGCAGCTTTAGCCCTCTTGGCACCGGGGAGCTGTTTTTT. It codes for CASSFSPLGTGELFF.